This T cell receptor (beta chain) was captured by sequencing in a study of read filtering for tumor transcriptome and immune sequencing. Turning to the study itself: RNA-seq yielded only about 85 to 1273 TCR reads, IR-seq about 4 to 10.27 million. Study-level points and caveats: Sorted CD138-negative bone marrow cells were not purified T cells. Even smaller IR-seq throughput identified most shared clonotypes.

Molecular barcoded adaptors covering alpha/delta and beta/gamma chains were used on 400 ng RNA. TCRdb re-called the reads with MiXCR, one entry per CDR3 protein. The sample lists some 130,000 distinct CDR3 sequences; under 15% were seen once. This clonotype was recorded at least ten times. As yet, its antigen is unknown. This CDR3 comprises 13 residues. CDR1 and CDR2 (germline): SQVTM, ANQGSEA. V dropped 4 bases and J dropped 4; count of bases not matched to a gene: 4. The source material was a population of CD138-negative cells sorted from bone marrow. The chain employs TRBV29-1 and TRBJ2-1; TRBD2 agrees at 7 bases. The sequence derives from a donor at least 40 years old with multiple myeloma. The CDR3 spells CSVGTSVYNEQFF. Written as DNA, the CDR3 is TGCAGCGTTGGAACTAGCGTTTACAATGAGCAGTTCTTC.